A single sample gave rise to the 5 T cell receptor beta chains below, sequenced in a study of blood T cell repertoires in COVID-19. Assay: immunoSEQ multiplex PCR; the TCRdb copy retains only in-frame clones and omits some. The sample holds 100,000 or so clones, 70% to 90% seen once. The specimen sequenced was peripheral blood. The receptors stem from a man aged 50 to 59 with active COVID-19.

The chain employs TRBV7-2 and TRBJ2-2; 7 nucleotides line up with TRBD1. Trimming removed 6 bases from V and 3 bases from J; junction bases left unmatched: 10. The CDR3 is made up of 16 amino acids. Germline loops: CDR1 SGHTA, CDR2 FQGNSA. CDR3 residues: CASRKQGPGDTGELFF. CDR3 bases: TGTGCCAGCAGAAAACAGGGGCCCGGGGACACCGGGGAGCTGTTTTTT.

This clone was found once. The chain carries TRBV7-8 and TRBJ1-4; D might be TRBD1 (5 bases). There are 15 residues in the CDR3. Trimming stripped 2 bases from V and 8 bases from J, with 15 bases between. Per germline, CDR1 SGHVS and CDR2 FQNEAQ. The CDR3 nucleotides are TGTGCCAGCAGCTTACAGGGCTCAAAGGGGGAAAAACTGTTTTTT. It yields the protein CASSLQGSKGEKLFF. The complete variable domain, with remaining parts taken from reference TRBV7-8 and TRBJ1-4, reads GAGVSQSPRYKVAKRGQDVALRCDPISGHVSLFWYQQALGQGPEFLTYFQNEAQLDKSGLPSDRFFAERPEGSVSTLKIQRTQQEDSAVYLCASSLQGSKGEKLFFGSGTQLSVL.

The V gene is TRBV9, the J gene TRBJ2-2; no firm D call. The CDR3 extends over 15 amino acids. The V gene lost 0 bases and the J gene lost 2 bases, with 8 bases spanning the gap. The germline V gene encodes CDR1 SGDLS and CDR2 YYNGEE. The CDR3 DNA is TGTGCCAGCAGCGTAGATCACGGTAACACCGGGGAGCTGTTTTTT. Translation: CASSVDHGNTGELFF.

The chain recombines TRBV7-9 with TRBJ1-2, with D possibly being TRBD1 (6 bases). Germline assignment: CDR1 SEHNR and CDR2 FQNEAQ (reference sequence). V dropped 5 bases and J dropped 4 bases, with 14 bases sitting between them. The CDR3 loop spans 14 amino acids. This CDR3 reads CASSKTGTPYGYTF. CDR3 nucleotides: TGTGCCAGCAGCAAAACCGGGACACCCTATGGCTACACCTTC.

This clone has just one count. V gene TRBV6-5 combines with J gene TRBJ2-7; 8 bases match TRBD2. CDR1 MNHEY and CDR2 SVGAGI come from the germline V gene. This CDR3 contains 16 residues. Trimming took 0 bases from V and 4 from J; bases not matched to a gene: 8. CDR3 protein: CASSYSGSGGPYEQYF. In nucleotides, the CDR3 is TGTGCCAGCAGTTACTCGGGATCGGGGGGGCCGTACGAGCAGTACTTC.